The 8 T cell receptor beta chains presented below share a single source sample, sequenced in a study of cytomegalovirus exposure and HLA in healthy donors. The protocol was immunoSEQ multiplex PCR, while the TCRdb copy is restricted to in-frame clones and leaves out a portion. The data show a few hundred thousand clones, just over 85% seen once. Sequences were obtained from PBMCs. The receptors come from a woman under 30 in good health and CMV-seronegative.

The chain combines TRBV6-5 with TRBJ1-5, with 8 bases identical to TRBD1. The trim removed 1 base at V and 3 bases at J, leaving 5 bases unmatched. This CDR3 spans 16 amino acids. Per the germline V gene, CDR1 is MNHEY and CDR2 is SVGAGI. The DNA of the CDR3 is TGTGCCAGCAGTTACTGCGGACAGGGCGACAATCAGCCCCAGCATTTT. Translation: CASSYCGQGDNQPQHF.

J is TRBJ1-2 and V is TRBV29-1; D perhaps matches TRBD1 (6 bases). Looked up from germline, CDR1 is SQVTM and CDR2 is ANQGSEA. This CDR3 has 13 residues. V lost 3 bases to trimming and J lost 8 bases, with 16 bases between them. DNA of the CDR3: TGCAGCGTTGAGGCCCCGGGGGGGCTCGGCTACACCTTC. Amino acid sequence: CSVEAPGGLGYTF.

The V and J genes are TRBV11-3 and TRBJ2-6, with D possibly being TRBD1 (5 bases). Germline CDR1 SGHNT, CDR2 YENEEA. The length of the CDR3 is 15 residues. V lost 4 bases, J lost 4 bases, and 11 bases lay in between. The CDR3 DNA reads TGTGCCAGCAGCTCCAGGGAAACCGGGGCCAACGTCCTGACTTTC. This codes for CASSSRETGANVLTF.

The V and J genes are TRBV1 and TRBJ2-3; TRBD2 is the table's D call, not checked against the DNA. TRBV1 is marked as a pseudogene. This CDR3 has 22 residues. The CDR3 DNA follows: TGCACCAGCAGCCTACGTGTCCGAGGACTAGCGGGGGGGCTCCGCGGGACAGATACGCAGTATTTT. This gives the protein CTSSLRVRGLAGGLRGTDTQYF.

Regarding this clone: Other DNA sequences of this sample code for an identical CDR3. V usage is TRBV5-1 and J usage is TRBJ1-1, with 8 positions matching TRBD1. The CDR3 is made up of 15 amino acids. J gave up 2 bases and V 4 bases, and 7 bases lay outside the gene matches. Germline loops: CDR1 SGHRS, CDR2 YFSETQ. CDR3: CASSPGDRGNTEAFF. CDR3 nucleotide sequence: TGCGCCAGCAGCCCTGGCGACAGGGGAAACACTGAAGCTTTCTTT.

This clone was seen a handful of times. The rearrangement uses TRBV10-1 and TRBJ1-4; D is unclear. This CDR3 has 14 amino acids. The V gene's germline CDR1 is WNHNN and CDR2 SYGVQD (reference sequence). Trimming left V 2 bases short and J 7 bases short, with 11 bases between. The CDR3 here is CASSEDRLGEKLFF. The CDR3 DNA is TGCGCCAGCAGTGAGGACCGACTGGGTGAAAAACTGTTTTTT.

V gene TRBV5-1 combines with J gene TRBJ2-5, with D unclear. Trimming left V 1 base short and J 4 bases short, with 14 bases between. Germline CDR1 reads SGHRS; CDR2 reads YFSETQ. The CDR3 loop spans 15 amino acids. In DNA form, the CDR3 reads TGCGCCAGCAGCTTGAATCCGGGTTGGTCAGAGACCCAGTACTTC. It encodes CASSLNPGWSETQYF.

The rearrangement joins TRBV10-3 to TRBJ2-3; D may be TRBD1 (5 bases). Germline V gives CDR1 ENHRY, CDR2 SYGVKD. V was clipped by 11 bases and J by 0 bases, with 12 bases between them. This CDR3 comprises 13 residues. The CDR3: CASRAGSTDTQYF. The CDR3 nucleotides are TGTGCCTCACGGGCAGGGAGCACAGATACGCAGTATTTT.